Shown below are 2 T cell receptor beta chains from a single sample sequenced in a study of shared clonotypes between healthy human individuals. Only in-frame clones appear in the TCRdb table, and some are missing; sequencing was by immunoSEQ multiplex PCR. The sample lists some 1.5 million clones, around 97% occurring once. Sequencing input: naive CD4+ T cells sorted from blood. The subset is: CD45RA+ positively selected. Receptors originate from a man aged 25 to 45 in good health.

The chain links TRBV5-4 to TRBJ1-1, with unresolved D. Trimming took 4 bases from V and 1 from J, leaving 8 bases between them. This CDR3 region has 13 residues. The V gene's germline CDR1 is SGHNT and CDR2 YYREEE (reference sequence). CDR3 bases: TGTGCCAGCAGCGAAAGGAGGAACACTGAAGCTTTCTTT. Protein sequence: CASSERRNTEAFF.

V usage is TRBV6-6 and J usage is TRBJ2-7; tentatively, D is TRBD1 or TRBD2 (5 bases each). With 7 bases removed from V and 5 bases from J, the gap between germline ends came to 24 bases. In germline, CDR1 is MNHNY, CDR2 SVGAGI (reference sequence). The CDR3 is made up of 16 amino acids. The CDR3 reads CASTYLIWGNSDEQYF. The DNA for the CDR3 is TGTGCCAGCACCTACTTAATATGGGGGAATAGCGACGAGCAGTACTTC.